The 5 T cell receptor beta chains below come from one sample, sequenced in a study of Tregs in tolerant kidney transplant recipients. TCRdb's table, derived via immunoSEQ multiplex PCR, lists solely in-frame clones and lacks some. Among under 95,000 clones listed, approximately 90% were seen once. This specimen consisted of Tregs from blood, obtained before the transplant. The receptors were gathered from a human donor who received a combined kidney and bone marrow transplant.

The chain combines TRBV7-3 with TRBJ1-1; D is unclear. CDR1 and CDR2 (germline): SGHTA, FQGTGA. Trimming cost V 2 bases and J 4 bases, with 8 bases left between them. The CDR3 totals 13 residues. The CDR3 protein is CASSLEFGTEAFF. The CDR3 nucleotides read TGTGCCAGCAGCTTAGAGTTCGGCACTGAAGCTTTCTTT.

The J gene is TRBJ2-1, the V gene TRBV7-2; D is uncertain. V shed 6 bases and J shed 4 bases, with 4 bases lying between them. Germline V lookup: CDR1 SGHTA, CDR2 FQGNSA. This CDR3 is 11 amino acids long. DNA for the CDR3: TGTGCCAGCAGGGGGTACAATGAGCAGTTCTTC. It yields the protein CASRGYNEQFF.

This sequence joins TRBV7-2 and TRBJ1-5, with a possible D match to TRBD1 (5 bases). CDR1 and CDR2 (germline): SGHTA, FQGNSA. Trimming took 1 base from V and 3 from J, leaving 10 bases between them. CDR3 length: 15 amino acids. The CDR3 reads CASSLDQGINQPQHF. The CDR3 region has the DNA TGTGCCAGCAGCTTAGATCAGGGAATCAATCAGCCCCAGCATTTT.

The chain employs TRBV27 and TRBJ2-5; tentatively, D is TRBD1 (7 bases). V was clipped by 8 bases and J by 4 bases, with 17 bases between them. The CDR3 is 14 amino acids. CDR1 is MNHEY and CDR2 is SMNVEV in the germline V gene (reference sequence). The CDR3: CASGPLRDRETQYF. The CDR3, as DNA: TGTGCCAGCGGGCCCCTGCGGGACAGAGAGACCCAGTACTTC.

The rearrangement links TRBV11-2 to TRBJ2-7, with D unclear. V shed 2 bases and J shed 0 bases, with 8 bases lying between them. The CDR3 extends over 14 amino acids. CDR1 is SGHAT, CDR2 FQNNGV, per germline. CDR3 region: CASSLTYDSYEQYF. The CDR3 DNA reads TGTGCCAGCAGCTTAACCTATGACTCCTACGAGCAGTACTTC.